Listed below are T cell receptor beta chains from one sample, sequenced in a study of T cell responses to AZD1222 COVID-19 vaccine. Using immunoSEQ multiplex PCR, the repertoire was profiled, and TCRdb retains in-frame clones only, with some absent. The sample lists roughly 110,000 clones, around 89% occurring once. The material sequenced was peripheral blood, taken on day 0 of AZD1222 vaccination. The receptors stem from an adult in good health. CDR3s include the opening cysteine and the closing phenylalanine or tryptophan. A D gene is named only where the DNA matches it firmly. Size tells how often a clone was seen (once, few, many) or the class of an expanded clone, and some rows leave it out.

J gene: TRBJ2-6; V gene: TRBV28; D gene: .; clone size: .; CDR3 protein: CASYRSGANVLTF; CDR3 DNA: TGTGCCAGCTACAGGTCTGGGGCCAACGTCCTGACTTTC
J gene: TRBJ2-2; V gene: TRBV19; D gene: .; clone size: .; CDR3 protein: CASSRNSEAAGELFF; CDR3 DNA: TGTGCCAGTAGTAGGAATAGCGAGGCGGCCGGGGAGCTGTTTTTT
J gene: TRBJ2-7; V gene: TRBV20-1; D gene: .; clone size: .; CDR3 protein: CSASSSSYEQYF; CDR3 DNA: TGCAGTGCTAGTTCTAGCTCCTACGAGCAGTACTTC
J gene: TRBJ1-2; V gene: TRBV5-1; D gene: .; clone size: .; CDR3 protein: CASSLGEGGYTF; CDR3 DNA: TGCGCCAGCAGCCTAGGCGAAGGAGGCTACACCTTC
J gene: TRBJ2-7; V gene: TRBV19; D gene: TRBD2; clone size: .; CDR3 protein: CASSGLAGVYEQYF; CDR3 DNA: TGTGCCAGTAGCGGACTAGCGGGGGTCTACGAGCAGTACTTC
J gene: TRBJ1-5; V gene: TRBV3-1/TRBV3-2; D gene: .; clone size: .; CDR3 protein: CASSRGVRPQHF; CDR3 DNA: TGTGCCAGCAGCCGGGGGGTGAGGCCCCAGCATTTT
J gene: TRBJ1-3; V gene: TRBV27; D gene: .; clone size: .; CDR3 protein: CASSPSLGNTIYF; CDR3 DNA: TGTGCCAGCAGTCCATCCCTGGGAAACACCATATATTTT
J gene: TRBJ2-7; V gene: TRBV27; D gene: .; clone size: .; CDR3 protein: CASSPEVPEVYEQYF; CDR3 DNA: TGTGCCAGCAGCCCCGAGGTCCCGGAGGTTTACGAGCAGTACTTC
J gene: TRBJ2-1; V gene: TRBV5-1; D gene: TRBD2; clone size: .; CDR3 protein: CASNYIAGSSYNEQFF; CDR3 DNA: TGCGCCAGCAATTATATAGCGGGCAGCTCCTACAATGAGCAGTTCTTC
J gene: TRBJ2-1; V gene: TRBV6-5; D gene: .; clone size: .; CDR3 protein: CASMDHTGGNEQFF; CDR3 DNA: TGTGCCAGCATGGACCACACGGGTGGGAATGAGCAGTTCTTC
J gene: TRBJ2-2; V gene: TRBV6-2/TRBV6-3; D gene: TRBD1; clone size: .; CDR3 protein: CASSYPSTGTGFTGELFF; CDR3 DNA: TGTGCCAGCAGTTACCCGAGCACAGGGACAGGGTTCACCGGGGAGCTGTTTTTT
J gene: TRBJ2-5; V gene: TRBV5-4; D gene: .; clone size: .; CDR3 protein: CASSLARSPVVTQYF; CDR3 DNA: TGTGCCAGCAGCTTGGCGCGCAGCCCAGTAGTGACCCAGTACTTC
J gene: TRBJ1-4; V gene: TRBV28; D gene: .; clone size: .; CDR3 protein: CASRSDLEREKLFF; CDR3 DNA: .
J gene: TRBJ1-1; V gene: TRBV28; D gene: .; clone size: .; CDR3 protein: CASREQGTALAFF; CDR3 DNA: TGTGCCAGCAGGGAACAGGGTACGGCTCTCGCTTTCTTT
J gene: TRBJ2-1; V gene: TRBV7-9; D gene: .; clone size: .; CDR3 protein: CASSPRQSLGNEQFF; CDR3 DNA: TGTGCCAGCAGCCCTCGACAGAGCCTTGGCAATGAGCAGTTCTTC
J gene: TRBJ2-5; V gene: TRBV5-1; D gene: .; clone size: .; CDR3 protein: CASSRTGGTSQETQYF; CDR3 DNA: TGCGCCAGCAGCCGTACGGGCGGGACTTCTCAAGAGACCCAGTACTTC
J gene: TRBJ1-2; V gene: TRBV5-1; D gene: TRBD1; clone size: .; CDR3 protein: CASSPGYTSGGGYTF; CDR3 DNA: TGCGCCAGCAGCCCCGGGTATACCTCAGGGGGTGGCTACACCTTC
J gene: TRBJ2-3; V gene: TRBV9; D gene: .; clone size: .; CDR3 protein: CASNNREDSSTDTQYF; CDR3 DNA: TGTGCCAGCAACAATAGAGAGGACAGTTCCACAGATACGCAGTATTTT
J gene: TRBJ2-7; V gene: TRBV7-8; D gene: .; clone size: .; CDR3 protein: CASSLSSGMNEQYF; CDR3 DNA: TGTGCCAGCAGCTTAAGTTCAGGGATGAACGAGCAGTACTTC
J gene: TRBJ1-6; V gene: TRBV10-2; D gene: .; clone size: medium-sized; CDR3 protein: CASSVAATLYNSPLHF; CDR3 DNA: TGCGCCAGCAGTGTGGCAGCCACACTCTATAATTCACCCCTCCACTTT
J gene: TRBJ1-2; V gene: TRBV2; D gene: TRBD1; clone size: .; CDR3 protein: CASSPRTGGSNYGYTF; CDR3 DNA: TGTGCCAGCAGCCCTAGGACAGGCGGATCTAACTATGGCTACACCTTC
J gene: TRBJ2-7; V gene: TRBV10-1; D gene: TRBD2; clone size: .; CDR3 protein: CASGTSHEQYF; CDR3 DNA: TGCGCCAGCGGGACTAGCCACGAGCAGTACTTC
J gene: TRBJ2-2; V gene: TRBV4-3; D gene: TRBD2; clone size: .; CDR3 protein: CASSQLAGKNTGELFF; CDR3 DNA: TGCGCCAGCAGCCAACTAGCGGGGAAGAACACCGGGGAGCTGTTTTTT
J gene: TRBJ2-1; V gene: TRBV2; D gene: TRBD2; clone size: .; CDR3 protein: CASRGSASGYNEQFF; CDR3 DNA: TGTGCCAGCAGGGGTTCGGCTAGCGGGTACAATGAGCAGTTCTTC
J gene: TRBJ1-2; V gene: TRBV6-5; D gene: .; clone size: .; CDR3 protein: CASSPDRSYGYTF; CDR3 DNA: TGTGCCAGCAGCCCGGACAGAAGCTATGGCTACACCTTC